This T cell receptor beta chain appears in the sequencing data of a study of regulatory T cells in long-lasting Graves disease. Study-level results: Repertoires from persistent disease leaned toward TRBV28, TRBJ1-2 and TRBJ2-5.

Time point in this sample: newly diagnosed GD, antithyroid drugs for less than 3 months. From RNA extracted from PBMCs, the TCR library was made. Turning to this clonotype: Its antigen is as yet unknown.

The authors built TCR beta libraries using iRepertoire HTBI primers and Arm-PCR of CDR3 regions. One entry per CDR3 protein, called by TCRdb with MiXCR from the multiplex PCR reads. The sample yields over 450,000 distinct CDR3 sequences, 12% seen once. In germline, CDR1 is KGHSH, CDR2 LQKENI. The CDR3 contains 16 residues. V was trimmed by 3 bases and J by 0 bases, leaving 12 bases between them. A further study also used this sample, focusing on T cells in Graves' hyperthyroidism and ophthalmopathy.

The receptor comes from a woman aged 30 to 39 with Graves disease. Sequencing was performed on peripheral blood mononuclear cells (PBMCs), taken at new diagnosis, from a patient treated with antithyroid drugs. This chain connects TRBV18 to TRBJ1-3; maybe TRBD1 (5 bases). CDR3 DNA sequence: TGTGCCAGCTCACCTACGACAGTCTACTCTGGAAACACCATATATTTT. This codes for CASSPTTVYSGNTIYF.